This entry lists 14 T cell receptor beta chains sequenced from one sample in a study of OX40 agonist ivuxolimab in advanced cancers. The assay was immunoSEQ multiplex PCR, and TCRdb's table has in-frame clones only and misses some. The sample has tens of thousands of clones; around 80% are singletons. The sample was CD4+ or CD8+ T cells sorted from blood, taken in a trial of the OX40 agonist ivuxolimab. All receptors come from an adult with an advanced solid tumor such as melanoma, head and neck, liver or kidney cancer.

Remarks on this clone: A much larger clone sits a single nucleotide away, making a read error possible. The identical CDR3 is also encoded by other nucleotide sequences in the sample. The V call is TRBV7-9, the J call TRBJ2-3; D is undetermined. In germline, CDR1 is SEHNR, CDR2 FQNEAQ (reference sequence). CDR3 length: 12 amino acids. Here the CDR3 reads CASSLWKDTQYF. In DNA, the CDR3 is TGTGCTAGCAGCTTATGGAAAGATACGCAGTATTTT.

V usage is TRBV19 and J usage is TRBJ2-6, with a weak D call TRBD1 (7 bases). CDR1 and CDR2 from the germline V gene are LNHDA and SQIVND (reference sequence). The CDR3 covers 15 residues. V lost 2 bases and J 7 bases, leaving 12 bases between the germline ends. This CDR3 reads CASSILQGGANVLTF. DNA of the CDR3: TGTGCCAGTAGTATACTCCAGGGGGGTGCCAACGTCCTGACTTTC. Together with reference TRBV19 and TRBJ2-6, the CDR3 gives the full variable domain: DGGITQSPKYLFRKEGQNVTLSCEQNLNHDAMYWYRQDPGQGLRLIYYSQIVNDFQKGDIAEGYSVSREKKESFPLTVTSAQKNPTAFYLCASSILQGGANVLTFGAGSRLTVL.

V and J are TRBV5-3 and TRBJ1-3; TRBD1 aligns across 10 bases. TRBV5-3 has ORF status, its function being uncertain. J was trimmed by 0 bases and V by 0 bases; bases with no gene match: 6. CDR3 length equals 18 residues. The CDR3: CARSLGQGATDSGNTIYF. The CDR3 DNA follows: TGTGCCAGAAGCTTGGGACAGGGGGCCACCGACTCTGGAAACACCATATATTTT.

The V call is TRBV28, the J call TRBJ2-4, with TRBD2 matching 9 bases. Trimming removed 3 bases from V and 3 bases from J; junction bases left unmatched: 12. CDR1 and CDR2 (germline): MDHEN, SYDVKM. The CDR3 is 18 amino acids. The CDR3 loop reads CASSFQVAGEGDKNIQYF. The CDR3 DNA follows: TGTGCCAGCAGTTTCCAGGTAGCGGGAGAGGGAGACAAAAACATTCAGTACTTC.

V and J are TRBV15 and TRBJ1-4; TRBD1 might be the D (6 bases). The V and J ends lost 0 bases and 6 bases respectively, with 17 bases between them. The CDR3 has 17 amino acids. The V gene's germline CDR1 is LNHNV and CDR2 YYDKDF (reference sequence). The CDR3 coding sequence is TGTGCCACCAGCAGAGATCCTTGGGAACAGGGAGATGAAAAACTGTTTTTT. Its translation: CATSRDPWEQGDEKLFF.

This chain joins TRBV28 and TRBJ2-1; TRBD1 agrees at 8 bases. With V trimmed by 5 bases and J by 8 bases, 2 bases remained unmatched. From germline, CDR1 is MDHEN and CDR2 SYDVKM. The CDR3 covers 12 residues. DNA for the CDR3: TGTGCCAGCAGTGACAGGGGATATGAGCAGTTCTTC. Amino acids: CASSDRGYEQFF.

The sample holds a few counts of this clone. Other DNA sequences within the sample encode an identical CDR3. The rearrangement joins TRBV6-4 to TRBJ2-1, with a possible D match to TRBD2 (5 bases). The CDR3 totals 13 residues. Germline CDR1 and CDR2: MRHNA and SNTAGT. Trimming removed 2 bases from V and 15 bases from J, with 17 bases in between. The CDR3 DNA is TGTGCCAGCAGTGACGAGGGTCACGGATCGATGTTCTTC. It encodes CASSDEGHGSMFF.

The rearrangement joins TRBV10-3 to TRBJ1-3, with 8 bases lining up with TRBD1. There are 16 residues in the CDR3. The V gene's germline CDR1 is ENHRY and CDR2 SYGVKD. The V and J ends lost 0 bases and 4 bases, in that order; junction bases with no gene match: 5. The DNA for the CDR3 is TGTGCCATCAGTGAGTCTGTTGGGACAGGAGGAAACACCATATATTTT. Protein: CAISESVGTGGNTIYF.

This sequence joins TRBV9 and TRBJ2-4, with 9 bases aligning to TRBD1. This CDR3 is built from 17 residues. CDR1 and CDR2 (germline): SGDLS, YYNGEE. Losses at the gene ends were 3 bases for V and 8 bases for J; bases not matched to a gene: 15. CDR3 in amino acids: CASSAGLTGGDADIQYF. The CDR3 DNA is TGTGCCAGCAGCGCCGGTCTGACAGGGGGTGATGCAGACATTCAGTACTTC.

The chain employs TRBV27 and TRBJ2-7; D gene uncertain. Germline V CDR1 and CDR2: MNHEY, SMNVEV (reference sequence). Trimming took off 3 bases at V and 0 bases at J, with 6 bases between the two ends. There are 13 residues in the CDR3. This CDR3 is CASSFYPSYEQYF. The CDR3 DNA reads TGTGCCAGCAGTTTCTACCCCTCCTACGAGCAGTACTTC.

CDR3 nucleotides: TGTGCCACCGTTCCTGGGCGGCTGAACACTGAAGCTTTCTTT. It yields the protein CATVPGRLNTEAFF. V is TRBV11-2 and J is TRBJ1-1; the D is unclear. This CDR3 contains 14 residues. The germline V and J ends were trimmed by 10 bases and 0 bases, with 15 bases remaining between them. Per the germline V gene, CDR1 is SGHAT and CDR2 is FQNNGV.

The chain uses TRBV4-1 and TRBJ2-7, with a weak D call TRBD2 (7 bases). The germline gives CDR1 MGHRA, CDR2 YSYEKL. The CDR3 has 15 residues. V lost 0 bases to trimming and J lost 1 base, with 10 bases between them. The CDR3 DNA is TGCGCCAGCAGCCAAGATGGGGGGGCGTCCTACGAGCAGTACTTC. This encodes CASSQDGGASYEQYF.

The CDR3 DNA follows: TGCAGCGTTGAAGACGAGCTAGGACAGAGATCCTACAATGAGCAGTTCTTC. This encodes CSVEDELGQRSYNEQFF. The chain recombines TRBV29-1 with TRBJ2-1, with D possibly being TRBD1 (6 bases). V lost 0 bases and J lost 1, with 16 bases in between. Germline CDR1 and CDR2: SQVTM and ANQGSEA. The length of the CDR3 is 17 residues.

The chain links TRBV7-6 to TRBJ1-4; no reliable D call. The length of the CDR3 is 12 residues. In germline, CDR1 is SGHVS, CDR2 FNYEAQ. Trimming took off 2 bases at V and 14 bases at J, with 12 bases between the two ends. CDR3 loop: CASSLSGGLLFF. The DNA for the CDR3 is TGTGCCAGCAGCTTAAGTGGTGGGCTGCTGTTTTTT.